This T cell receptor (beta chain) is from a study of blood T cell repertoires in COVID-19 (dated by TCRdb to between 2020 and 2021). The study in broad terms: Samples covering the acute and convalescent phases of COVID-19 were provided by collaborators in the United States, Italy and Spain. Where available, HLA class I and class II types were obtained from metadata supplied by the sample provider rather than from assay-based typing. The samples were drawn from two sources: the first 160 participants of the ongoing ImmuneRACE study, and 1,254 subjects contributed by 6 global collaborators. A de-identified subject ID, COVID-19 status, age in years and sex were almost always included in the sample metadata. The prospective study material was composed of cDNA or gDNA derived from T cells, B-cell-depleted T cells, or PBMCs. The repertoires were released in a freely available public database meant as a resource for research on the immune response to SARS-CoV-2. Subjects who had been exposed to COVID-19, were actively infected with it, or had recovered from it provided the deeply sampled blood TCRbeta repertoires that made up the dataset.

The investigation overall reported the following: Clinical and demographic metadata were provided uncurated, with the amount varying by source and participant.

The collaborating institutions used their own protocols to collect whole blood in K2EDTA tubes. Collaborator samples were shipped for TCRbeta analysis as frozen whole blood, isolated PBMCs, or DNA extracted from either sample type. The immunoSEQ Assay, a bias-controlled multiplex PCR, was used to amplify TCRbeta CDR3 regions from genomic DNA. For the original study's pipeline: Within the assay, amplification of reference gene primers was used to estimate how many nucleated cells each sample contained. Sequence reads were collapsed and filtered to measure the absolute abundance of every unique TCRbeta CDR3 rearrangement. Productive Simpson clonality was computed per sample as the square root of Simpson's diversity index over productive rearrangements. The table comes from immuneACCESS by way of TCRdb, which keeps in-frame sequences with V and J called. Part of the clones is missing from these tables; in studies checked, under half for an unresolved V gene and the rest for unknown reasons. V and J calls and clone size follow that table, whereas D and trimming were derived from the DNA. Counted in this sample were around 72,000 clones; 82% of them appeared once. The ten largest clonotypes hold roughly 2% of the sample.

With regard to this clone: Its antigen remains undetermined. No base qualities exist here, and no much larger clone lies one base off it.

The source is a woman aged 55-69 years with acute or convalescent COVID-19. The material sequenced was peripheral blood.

The bases read TGTGCCTGGAGTGTATGGCTGAACACTGAAGCTTTCTTT. This encodes CAWSVWLNTEAFF. The rearrangement combines TRBV30 with TRBJ1-1; the D gene cannot be resolved reliably. From a lookup of the germline V gene (reference sequence), CDR1 and CDR2 are GTSNPN and SVGIG. V was cut back by 0 bases and J by 0 bases, leaving a gap of 5 bases between them. Including the terminal cysteine and phenylalanine, the CDR3 comprises 13 residues. CDR3 DNA is the only sequence kept; it has 39 bases, read in frame from the first base. Reference TRBV30 and TRBJ1-1 proteins supply the regions before and after the CDR3; the full variable domain is: SQTIHQWPATLVQPVGSPLSLECTVEGTSNPNLYWYRQAAGRGLQLLFYSVGIGQISSEVPQNLSASRPQDRQFILSSKKLLLSDSGFYLCAWSVWLNTEAFFGQGTRLTVV.